Listed here are 32 T cell receptor beta chains from one sample, sequenced in a study of T cell changes during pregnancy in multiple sclerosis. Using immunoSEQ multiplex PCR, the repertoire was profiled, and TCRdb retains in-frame clones only, with some absent. The sample records tens of thousands of clones, less than 95% being singletons. The sequencing here drew on CD4+ T cells from peripheral blood mononuclear cells, taken in the third trimester of pregnancy. These receptors were taken from a female donor with multiple sclerosis, enrolled in a pregnancy study.

The rearrangement links TRBV20-1 to TRBJ2-7; D gene uncertain. The CDR3 is made up of 11 amino acids. Trimming cost V 3 bases and J 5 bases, with 8 bases left between them. Germline CDR1 DFQATT, CDR2 SNEGSKA (reference sequence). CDR3 bases: TGCAGTGCTAGGTTTCAGAACGAGCAGTACTTC. This encodes CSARFQNEQYF.

This sequence joins TRBV2 and TRBJ2-2; a weak D match, TRBD2 (5 bases). This CDR3 has 14 amino acids. Germline lookup yields CDR1 SNHLY and CDR2 FYNNEI. Deletions cut 7 bases from V and 4 bases from J, with 13 bases between. The chain's CDR3 is CASTPLAGTGELFF. The CDR3, as DNA: TGTGCCAGCACCCCCCTAGCAGGCACCGGGGAGCTGTTTTTT. The whole variable domain, filled in from reference TRBV2 and TRBJ2-2, reads EPEVTQTPSHQVTQMGQEVILRCVPISNHLYFYWYRQILGQKVEFLVSFYNNEISEKSEIFDDQFSVERPDGSNFTLKIRSTKLEDSAMYFCASTPLAGTGELFFGEGSRLTVL.

V is TRBV28 and J is TRBJ2-3, with 8 bases aligning to TRBD2. With 6 bases clipped from V and 0 bases from J, the junction kept 11 bases outside the gene matches. CDR1 and CDR2 from the germline V gene are MDHEN and SYDVKM. The CDR3 is 17 amino acids. The CDR3 bases are TGTGCCAGCAGCCAACCTAGCGGGCGAGCTAGCACAGATACGCAGTATTTT. It yields the protein CASSQPSGRASTDTQYF.

The chain links TRBV7-6 to TRBJ2-2; no clear D gene. Germline assignment: CDR1 SGHVS and CDR2 FNYEAQ. Between the trimmed V and J ends, which lost 2 bases and 0 bases, there was a span of 7 bases. CDR3 length: 15 residues. CDR3 in amino acids: CASSLSSPNTGELFF. The CDR3, as DNA: TGTGCCAGCAGCTTATCGTCCCCGAACACCGGGGAGCTGTTTTTT.

The J gene is TRBJ1-3, the V gene TRBV9; TRBD1 matches at 10 bases. The germline V gene encodes CDR1 SGDLS and CDR2 YYNGEE. V lost 4 bases to trimming and J lost 2 bases; unmatched junction nucleotides: 6. The CDR3 contains 16 residues. The CDR3 bases are TGTGCCAGCAGCCCACGGGGACAGGGGACTGGAAACACCATATATTTT. Amino acids: CASSPRGQGTGNTIYF.

The V call is TRBV29-1, the J call TRBJ1-1; D unclear. V was pared by 4 bases and J by 0 bases, with 9 bases between. The germline CDR1 and CDR2 sequences are SQVTM and ANQGSEA. The length of the CDR3 is 13 residues. The CDR3 reads CSVVVSLNTEAFF. CDR3 bases: TGCAGCGTTGTTGTCAGTCTGAACACTGAAGCTTTCTTT.

This sequence joins TRBV5-6 and TRBJ1-5; D is unresolved. Germline CDR1 reads SGHDT; CDR2 reads YYEEEE. This CDR3 contains 14 residues. V was trimmed by 3 bases and J by 4 bases, leaving 11 bases between them. The CDR3 protein is CASSSTRLNQPQHF. In DNA form, the CDR3 reads TGTGCCAGCAGCTCCACCCGACTTAATCAGCCCCAGCATTTT.

The V and J genes are TRBV20-1 and TRBJ1-2; D is ambiguous. Trimming pared 6 bases from V and 0 bases from J, leaving 5 bases between. Germline V gene data show CDR1 as DFQATT and CDR2 as SNEGSKA (reference sequence). The CDR3 covers 11 residues. CDR3 protein: CSAHSNYGYTF. In nucleotides, the CDR3 is TGCAGTGCGCACTCTAACTATGGCTACACCTTC.

The CDR3 loop is CASIEWPGENYGYTF. The CDR3 DNA is TGCGCCAGCATCGAATGGCCAGGGGAGAACTATGGCTACACCTTC. The chain carries TRBV5-1 and TRBJ1-2, with D maybe TRBD1 (6 bases). Trimming cost V 6 bases and J 2 bases, with 17 bases left between them. CDR1 is SGHRS and CDR2 is YFSETQ in the germline V gene. The CDR3 runs to 15 residues.

The chain uses TRBV5-1 and TRBJ2-1, with 10 bases matching TRBD2. J gave up 0 bases and V 4 bases, and 1 base lay outside the gene matches. The CDR3 totals 15 residues. Looked up from germline, CDR1 is SGHRS and CDR2 is YFSETQ. The CDR3 region is CASSPSGSSYNEQFF. The CDR3 nucleotides are TGCGCCAGCAGCCCTAGCGGGAGCTCCTACAATGAGCAGTTCTTC. The entire variable domain, with the rest obtained from reference TRBV5-1 and TRBJ2-1, is as follows: KAGVTQTPRYLIKTRGQQVTLSCSPISGHRSVSWYQQTPGQGLQFLFEYFSETQRNKGNFPGRFSGRQFSNSRSEMNVSTLELGDSALYLCASSPSGSSYNEQFFGPGTRLTVL.

This clone was detected once. This sequence joins TRBV7-9 and TRBJ2-1; D is perhaps TRBD2 (6 bases). This CDR3 is 17 amino acids long. V was trimmed by 3 bases and J by 4 bases, leaving 19 bases between them. Per the germline V gene, CDR1 is SEHNR and CDR2 is FQNEAQ (reference sequence). The chain's CDR3 is CASSLFSGQYSYNEQFF. CDR3 coding DNA: TGTGCCAGCAGCTTGTTCAGCGGGCAGTATTCTTACAATGAGCAGTTCTTC. Variable domain in full (rest from reference TRBV7-9 and TRBJ2-1): DTGVSQNPRHKITKRGQNVTFRCDPISEHNRLYWYRQTLGQGPEFLTYFQNEAQLEKSRLLSDRFSAERPKGSFSTLEIQRTEQGDSAMYLCASSLFSGQYSYNEQFFGPGTRLTVL.

The chain links TRBV4-3 to TRBJ1-2; TRBD1 aligns across 7 bases. Germline V gene data show CDR1 as LGHNA and CDR2 as YSLEER. The V and J ends lost 0 bases and 3 bases, in that order; junction bases with no gene match: 4. This CDR3 has 15 amino acids. CDR3 region: CASSQERDSYYGYTF. The CDR3 bases are TGCGCCAGCAGCCAAGAACGGGACAGTTACTATGGCTACACCTTC.

This clone was observed once. The genes are TRBV5-6 and TRBJ2-1; 7 bases fit TRBD2. Trimming took 2 bases from V and 7 from J; bases not matched to a gene: 6. The CDR3 is 14 amino acids. Per germline, CDR1 SGHDT and CDR2 YYEEEE. The CDR3, as DNA: TGTGCCAGCAGCTTTGGTCTAGCGGAAAATGAGCAGTTCTTC. This encodes CASSFGLAENEQFF.

The chain links TRBV7-2 to TRBJ2-1; unclear D gene. This CDR3 comprises 14 residues. Germline assignment: CDR1 SGHTA and CDR2 FQGNSA. V shed 1 base and J shed 4 bases, with 8 bases lying between them. The CDR3 nucleotides are TGTGCCAGCAGCTTAGGAGCGAGTTACAATGAGCAGTTCTTC. This codes for CASSLGASYNEQFF.

V is TRBV2 and J is TRBJ2-2; tentatively, D is TRBD1 (6 bases). The CDR3 covers 15 residues. Trimming took 5 bases from V and 1 from J, leaving 11 bases between them. In germline, CDR1 is SNHLY, CDR2 FYNNEI. The CDR3 sequence: CASSYTTGNTGELFF. CDR3 DNA: TGTGCCAGCAGTTACACGACAGGGAACACCGGGGAGCTGTTTTTT.

The rearrangement uses TRBV7-2 and TRBJ1-5, with D hard to call. In germline, CDR1 is SGHTA, CDR2 FQGNSA. With 3 bases removed from V and 2 bases from J, the gap between germline ends came to 5 bases. The CDR3 sequence is 13 residues long. This CDR3 is CASSFGGNQPQHF. Written as DNA, the CDR3 is TGTGCCAGCAGCTTCGGGGGCAATCAGCCCCAGCATTTT.

This clone is a singleton in its sample. The chain couples TRBV6-6 to TRBJ2-7; possibly TRBD1 for D (6 bases). The CDR3 consists of 16 residues. Trimming cost V 1 base and J 1 base, with 14 bases left between them. Germline V gene sequence: CDR1 MNHNY, CDR2 SVGAGI (reference sequence). As DNA, the CDR3 is TGTGCCAGCAGTTACTTCCGGACAGTAGAATCCTACGAGCAGTACTTC. It yields the protein CASSYFRTVESYEQYF.

Only one count was recorded for this clone. The chain employs TRBV4-3 and TRBJ1-1; 9 bases agree with TRBD1. The length of the CDR3 is 14 residues. CDR1 and CDR2 from the germline V gene are LGHNA and YSLEER. V lost 4 bases to trimming and J lost 1 base; unmatched junction nucleotides: 1. CDR3 region: CASSPQGANTEAFF. The CDR3 nucleotides are TGCGCCAGCAGCCCACAGGGGGCGAACACTGAAGCTTTCTTT.

This chain joins TRBV7-2 and TRBJ1-1; unclear D gene. The CDR3 runs to 15 residues. Trimming cost V 2 bases and J 4 bases, with 14 bases left between them. Germline assignment: CDR1 SGHTA and CDR2 FQGNSA. The CDR3 here is CASSLTPPGSTEAFF. DNA for the CDR3: TGTGCCAGCAGCTTAACCCCTCCCGGGAGCACTGAAGCTTTCTTT.

The gene calls are TRBV6-5 and TRBJ2-2; TRBD2 aligns across 13 bases. The CDR3 is 15 amino acids. Trimming cost V 5 bases and J 9 bases; bases outside gene matches: 6. Germline V gene data show CDR1 as MNHEY and CDR2 as SVGAGI. The CDR3 here is CASSQTSGRPRELFF. The CDR3 DNA sequence: TGTGCCAGCAGTCAGACTAGCGGGAGGCCTCGGGAGCTGTTTTTT.

The V and J genes are TRBV5-1 and TRBJ2-1, with D maybe TRBD2 (5 bases). Germline CDR1 and CDR2: SGHRS and YFSETQ. With 2 bases removed from V and 9 bases from J, the gap between germline ends came to 12 bases. The CDR3 spans 13 residues. The CDR3 is CASSLIRGSEQFF. DNA for the CDR3: TGCGCCAGCAGCTTAATACGGGGTTCTGAGCAGTTCTTC. Full variable domain (rest looked up from reference TRBV5-1 and TRBJ2-1): KAGVTQTPRYLIKTRGQQVTLSCSPISGHRSVSWYQQTPGQGLQFLFEYFSETQRNKGNFPGRFSGRQFSNSRSEMNVSTLELGDSALYLCASSLIRGSEQFFGPGTRLTVL.

This rearrangement joins TRBV7-9 to TRBJ2-5; 7 bases map to TRBD2. V gave up 1 base and J gave up 5 bases; unmatched junction bases: 7. The CDR3 spans 15 residues. CDR1 SEHNR and CDR2 FQNEAQ come from the germline V gene (reference sequence). The CDR3 spells CASSLGAGERETQYF. The CDR3 DNA follows: TGTGCCAGCAGCTTAGGGGCGGGAGAAAGGGAGACCCAGTACTTC.

The sample holds one count of this clone. The chain carries TRBV27 and TRBJ2-7, with 8 nucleotides matching TRBD2. The germline V gene encodes CDR1 MNHEY and CDR2 SMNVEV (reference sequence). V shed 0 bases, J shed 3 bases, and the junction held 4 bases outside the gene matches. This CDR3 contains 15 residues. DNA of the CDR3: TGTGCCAGCAGTTTATCGGTAGCGGGATACTACGAGCAGTACTTC. This translates into CASSLSVAGYYEQYF.

The chain carries TRBV28 and TRBJ1-1; D remains unclear. Germline V gene lookup returns CDR1 MDHEN and CDR2 SYDVKM. V gave up 8 bases and J gave up 0 bases, with 7 bases separating them. The CDR3 runs to 12 residues. CDR3 residues: CASRDLNTEAFF. CDR3 coding DNA: TGTGCCAGCCGGGATTTGAACACTGAAGCTTTCTTT.

This chain links TRBV13 with TRBJ1-3; 7 bases agree with TRBD1. V was pared by 3 bases and J by 0 bases, with 5 bases of the junction left unmatched. CDR3 size: 16 residues. Germline loops: CDR1 PRHDT, CDR2 FYEKMQ (reference sequence). The CDR3 loop reads CASSLGQLFSGNTIYF. The CDR3 bases are TGTGCCAGCAGCTTGGGACAGCTATTCTCTGGAAACACCATATATTTT.

The V gene is TRBV11-1, the J gene TRBJ2-1, with 8 nucleotides matching TRBD2. CDR3 length: 15 amino acids. V was pared by 2 bases and J by 6 bases, with 6 bases of the junction left unmatched. Per germline, CDR1 SGHAT and CDR2 FQDESV (reference sequence). CDR3 coding DNA: TGTGCCAGCAGCTTAAAATTAGCGGGAAGCAATGAGCAGTTCTTC. The encoded protein is CASSLKLAGSNEQFF.

The chain carries TRBV11-1 and TRBJ1-2; D remains ambiguous. Trimming pared 2 bases from V and 6 bases from J, leaving 13 bases between. Per germline, CDR1 SGHAT and CDR2 FQDESV (reference sequence). There are 14 residues in the CDR3. The CDR3 nucleotides are TGTGCCAGCAGCTTACTTTCCCAGACTCATGGCTACACCTTC. Amino acids: CASSLLSQTHGYTF.

Note on this clone: This CDR3 is also generated by other DNA sequences in the sample. The J gene is TRBJ2-7, the V gene TRBV21-1; the listed D gene, TRBD2, was not tested against the DNA. TRBV21-1 is tagged as a pseudogene. This CDR3 comprises 19 residues. As DNA, the CDR3 is TGTGCCAGCAGCAAACCTCTGGGACTAGCGGGAGAACCCTCCTACGAGCAGTACTTC. Its protein is CASSKPLGLAGEPSYEQYF.

The chain couples TRBV7-3 to TRBJ1-5, with a weak D call TRBD1 (6 bases). CDR3 length: 24 residues. Germline loops: CDR1 SGHTA, CDR2 FQGTGA. Trimming left V 1 base short and J 0 bases short, with 34 bases between. The CDR3 loop reads CASSLRGRHGRRGAASYSNQPQHF. CDR3 DNA: TGTGCCAGCAGCTTAAGAGGTCGACACGGAAGACGGGGGGCGGCTTCCTATAGCAATCAGCCCCAGCATTTT.

The chain recombines TRBV19 with TRBJ1-5; TRBD1 matches at 8 bases. Germline assignment: CDR1 LNHDA and CDR2 SQIVND (reference sequence). Germline trimming cut 6 bases from V and 0 bases from J; bases unmatched to any gene: 10. The CDR3 sequence is 17 residues long. In DNA form, the CDR3 reads TGTGCCAGTAGCGACAGGGGAATGGGGAATAGCAATCAGCCCCAGCATTTT. It encodes CASSDRGMGNSNQPQHF.

CDR3 DNA sequence: TGTGCCAGCACCCCGGCCTCAGGGTACGAGCAGTACTTC. Residues: CASTPASGYEQYF. This chain uses TRBV6-1 with TRBJ2-7; tentatively, D is TRBD1 (5 bases). V was trimmed by 7 bases and J by 4 bases, leaving 14 bases between them. CDR1 MNHNS and CDR2 SASEGT come from the germline V gene. The CDR3 is 13 residues long.

The rearrangement uses TRBV7-2 and TRBJ2-7; 7 bases are a match to TRBD2. CDR1 and CDR2 from the germline V gene are SGHTA and FQGNSA. Trimming took 5 bases from V and 0 from J; bases not matched to a gene: 10. The CDR3 covers 16 residues. The CDR3 coding sequence is TGTGCCAGCAGCCCCGGGAGGCCAGGGTTCTCCTACGAGCAGTACTTC. Translation: CASSPGRPGFSYEQYF.